This TCR beta chain comes out of a study of regulatory T cells in long-lasting Graves disease. Turning to the study itself: Those with persistent Graves' disease had received antithyroid drugs for over 5 years with positive TSH receptor antibodies.

Arm-PCR of CDR3 regions with iRepertoire HTBI primers generated TCR beta libraries. TCRdb processed the multiplex PCR reads anew with MiXCR; each CDR3 protein has one entry. The sample includes approximately 690,000 distinct CDR3 sequences, about 30% seen only once; the top ten take under 55%. Germline assignment: CDR1 SGDLS and CDR2 YYNGEE. The CDR3 has 15 residues. V was cut by 2 bases and J by 8 bases, with 16 bases left in between. Whole-study findings and limits: TRBV28, TRBJ1-2 and TRBJ2-5 were favored in persistent disease.

Described time point: persistent/refractory GD, antithyroid drugs over 5 years with positive TRAb. From RNA extracted from PBMCs, the TCR library was made. This clonotype was observed at least ten times. Its antigen is currently unknown. This TCR was recovered from a female donor with Graves disease. The V and J genes are TRBV9 and TRBJ1-4; tentative D call: TRBD1 (6 bases). The source material was peripheral blood mononuclear cells (PBMCs), sampled when the disease was refractory, from a patient treated with antithyroid drugs. The DNA of the CDR3 is TGTGCCAGCAGCGTTACCGGGACACCGACAGAAAAACTGTTTTTT. Protein product: CASSVTGTPTEKLFF.